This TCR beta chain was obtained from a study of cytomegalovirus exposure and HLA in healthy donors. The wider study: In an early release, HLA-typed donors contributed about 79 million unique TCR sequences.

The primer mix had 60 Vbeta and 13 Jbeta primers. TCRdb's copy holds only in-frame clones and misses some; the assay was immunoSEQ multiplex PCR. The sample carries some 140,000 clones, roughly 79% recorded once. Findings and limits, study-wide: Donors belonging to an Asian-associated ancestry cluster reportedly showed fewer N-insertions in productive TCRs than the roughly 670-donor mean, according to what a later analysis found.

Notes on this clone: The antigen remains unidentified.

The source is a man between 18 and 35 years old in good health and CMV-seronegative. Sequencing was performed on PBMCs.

The CDR3 nucleotides are TGTGCCAGCAGCACCTCCGGGGGGCTAACTTTTAACTATGGCTACACCTTC. As protein: CASSTSGGLTFNYGYTF. The V and J genes are TRBV27 and TRBJ1-2, with TRBD1 as a possible D gene (6 bases). The length of the CDR3 is 17 residues. Germline V gene sequence: CDR1 MNHEY, CDR2 SMNVEV (reference sequence). V lost 6 bases and J 1 base, leaving 21 bases between the germline ends.